This is a list of T cell receptor beta chains from one sample in a study of cytomegalovirus exposure and HLA in healthy donors. The repertoire was sequenced with immunoSEQ multiplex PCR; TCRdb's copy has only in-frame clones and lacks some. Of hundreds of thousands of clones listed, about 80% are singletons. The sample taken for sequencing was PBMCs. Source of these receptors: a woman in her thirties or forties in good health and CMV-seronegative. Each CDR3 is given with its conserved first and last residue. A D gene is named only where the DNA matches it firmly. Not every row has a clone size; where given, it reads once, few, many or a size class.

TRBV9	.	.	TRBJ2-3	CASEGDPAADTQYF	TGTGCCAGCGAGGGGGACCCTGCCGCAGATACGCAGTATTTT
TRBV30	TRBD1	.	TRBJ2-2	CACTGTENTGELFF	TGTGCCTGCACCGGGACAGAAAACACCGGGGAGCTGTTTTTT
TRBV6-1	TRBD1	.	TRBJ1-5	CASSGDRPGNQPQHF	TGTGCCAGCAGTGGGGACAGACCCGGCAATCAGCCCCAGCATTTT
TRBV28	TRBD1	.	TRBJ2-5	CASSPRQGNHETQYF	TGTGCCAGCAGCCCCCGACAGGGAAATCACGAGACCCAGTACTTC
TRBV9	TRBD1	once	TRBJ2-7	CASSLTGQESPYEQYF	TGTGCCAGCAGCCTCACCGGACAGGAAAGTCCCTACGAGCAGTACTTC
TRBV4-3	.	few	TRBJ2-7	CASSQDRYGSYEQYF	TGCGCCAGCAGCCAAGATCGGTACGGCTCCTACGAGCAGTACTTC
TRBV6-5	TRBD1	.	TRBJ1-2	CASKPGTGANYGYTF	TGTGCCAGCAAACCTGGGACAGGGGCTAACTATGGCTACACCTTC
TRBV18	.	.	TRBJ2-1	CASSPSYRGGYNEQFF	TGTGCCAGCTCACCATCCTACAGGGGGGGCTACAATGAGCAGTTCTTC
TRBV28	.	.	TRBJ1-2	CASSLSGIGAGSSYGYTF	TGTGCCAGCAGTTTATCGGGTATAGGGGCAGGCTCGAGCTATGGCTACACCTTC
TRBV4-3	.	.	TRBJ2-3	CASSQEGGLDRTQYF	TGCGCCAGCAGCCAGGAGGGGGGGCTGGATCGGACGCAGTATTTT
TRBV14	TRBD1	.	TRBJ1-6	CASSQDLHRGNSPLHF	TGTGCCAGCAGCCAAGATCTTCACAGGGGCAATTCACCCCTCCACTTT
TRBV10-3	TRBD1	.	TRBJ1-5	CAISETGADQPQHF	TGTGCCATCAGTGAGACAGGGGCTGATCAGCCCCAGCATTTT
TRBV19	.	.	TRBJ1-2	CASSRRSNYGYTF	TGTGCCAGTAGTAGAAGGAGCAACTATGGCTACACCTTC
TRBV7-2	.	.	TRBJ2-7	CASSLGQIYEQYF	TGTGCCAGCAGCTTAGGACAGATCTACGAGCAGTACTTC
TRBV11-3	.	.	TRBJ1-1	CATTRGPSTMNTEAFF	TGTGCCACCACAAGGGGCCCGTCCACGATGAACACTGAAGCTTTCTTT
TRBV19	.	.	TRBJ1-5	CASSATDSNQPQHF	TGTGCCAGTAGTGCGACAGATTCCAATCAGCCCCAGCATTTT
TRBV5-6	TRBD2	.	TRBJ2-1	CASSPGLADYNEQFF	TGTGCCAGCAGCCCGGGACTAGCGGACTACAATGAGCAGTTCTTC
TRBV5-1	.	.	TRBJ1-2	CASRSGVYGYTF	TGCGCCAGCAGGTCAGGGGTCTATGGCTACACCTTC
TRBV5-1	.	.	TRBJ1-1	CASSFGVSGGRTLLPTEAFF	TGCGCCAGCAGCTTCGGAGTTAGTGGGGGCAGGACCCTCCTTCCCACTGAAGCTTTCTTT
TRBV4-1	.	few	TRBJ2-7	CASSQVRDPGHNYEQYF	TGCGCCAGCAGCCAAGTGCGAGACCCGGGACACAACTACGAGCAGTACTTC
TRBV30	TRBD2	.	TRBJ2-1	CAWNGRAGAYNEQFF	TGTGCCTGGAATGGTCGAGCGGGGGCCTACAATGAGCAGTTCTTC
TRBV28	TRBD1	.	TRBJ1-5	CASSSSGTGGDQPQHF	TGTGCCAGCAGTTCCTCCGGGACAGGGGGCGATCAGCCCCAGCATTTT
TRBV2	TRBD1	.	TRBJ1-2	CASSEIQGGRDGYTF	TGTGCCAGCAGTGAAATACAGGGGGGACGAGATGGCTACACCTTC
TRBV18	TRBD1	.	TRBJ2-7	CASSRDSYEQYF	TGTGCCAGCTCAAGGGACAGCTACGAGCAGTACTTC
TRBV6-5	TRBD1	.	TRBJ1-1	CASSYLRTGGNTEAFF	TGTGCCAGCAGTTACTTGAGGACAGGGGGCAACACTGAAGCTTTCTTT
TRBV10-2	TRBD1	.	TRBJ2-2	CASRQGSTDRGFPGELFF	TGCGCCAGCAGACAAGGGAGCACGGACAGGGGTTTCCCCGGGGAGCTGTTTTTT
TRBV7-6	TRBD1	few	TRBJ1-5	CASTFGTGIRFNSNQPQHF	TGTGCCAGCACCTTCGGGACAGGGATTCGTTTTAATAGCAATCAGCCCCAGCATTTT
TRBV10-2	.	.	TRBJ1-2	CASRGVSGYTF	TGCGCCAGCAGGGGAGTGTCCGGCTACACCTTC
TRBV4-2	.	.	TRBJ1-1	CASSPFGRQAEAFF	TGTGCCAGCAGCCCCTTCGGCAGGCAGGCTGAGGCTTTCTTT
TRBV11-2	.	.	TRBJ1-1	CASSLHRDTNTEAFF	TGTGCCAGCAGCTTACACCGGGACACGAACACTGAAGCTTTCTTT
TRBV5-1	TRBD2	.	TRBJ2-1	CASSLGTSGGAGEQFF	TGCGCCAGCAGCTTGGGGACTAGCGGGGGGGCCGGTGAGCAGTTCTTC
TRBV19	.	.	TRBJ1-5	CASSIWAEGQPQHF	TGTGCCAGTAGTATCTGGGCAGAGGGTCAGCCCCAGCATTTT
TRBV15	.	.	TRBJ1-1	CATSRDLGASEAFF	TGTGCCACCAGCAGAGATTTGGGGGCCTCTGAAGCTTTCTTT
TRBV28	.	.	TRBJ2-7	CASSFPRRRLSYEQYF	TGTGCCAGCAGTTTCCCCAGACGGCGGCTCTCCTACGAGCAGTACTTC
TRBV7-9	.	.	TRBJ2-2	CASSFLGNTGELFF	TGTGCCAGCAGTTTTCTAGGAAACACCGGGGAGCTGTTTTTT
TRBV2	.	.	TRBJ1-5	CASNSVAIQPQHF	TGTGCCAGCAATTCCGTAGCTATTCAGCCCCAGCATTTT
TRBV15	.	once	TRBJ2-7	CATSRGGDRGSGEQYF	TGTGCCACCAGCAGAGGGGGTGACAGAGGATCCGGGGAGCAGTACTTC
TRBV10-3	.	.	TRBJ1-2	CAISYDRPLKGYGYTF	TGTGCCATCAGTTACGACAGGCCCCTGAAAGGATATGGCTACACCTTC
TRBV6-1	TRBD1	.	TRBJ2-2	CASSYRGGKAGELFF	TGTGCCAGCAGCTACAGGGGTGGAAAGGCCGGGGAGCTGTTTTTT
TRBV21-1	.	.	TRBJ1-2	CASTARTFGRDGYTF	TGTGCCAGCACCGCAAGGACCTTCGGGCGGGATGGCTACACCTTC
TRBV27	.	once	TRBJ2-7	CASSLRIGGEQYF	TGTGCCAGCAGTTTGCGTATCGGCGGCGAGCAGTACTTC
TRBV6-5	.	once	TRBJ2-2	CASRRQRTSTGELFF	TGTGCCAGCAGGAGACAGAGGACGAGCACCGGGGAGCTGTTTTTT
TRBV7-2	.	.	TRBJ1-2	CASSLAGGDYTF	TGTGCCAGCAGCTTAGCAGGGGGGGACTACACCTTC
TRBV6-1	TRBD1	few	TRBJ1-3	CASSDGTAKNTIYF	TGTGCCAGCAGTGACGGGACAGCTAAAAACACCATATATTTT
TRBV6-5	TRBD1	.	TRBJ1-5	CASSPGTAHQPQHF	TGTGCCAGCAGCCCCGGGACAGCACATCAGCCCCAGCATTTT
TRBV2	TRBD1	.	TRBJ2-2	CASSEAKRTGLNTGELFF	TGTGCCAGCAGTGAAGCGAAGAGGACAGGGCTGAACACCGGGGAGCTGTTTTTT
TRBV11-3	TRBD1	.	TRBJ2-5	CASSLGQGVIETQYF	TGTGCCAGCAGCTTAGGGCAGGGGGTTATAGAGACCCAGTACTTC
TRBV20-1	.	.	TRBJ1-2	CSATGQSNTF	TGCAGTGCTACTGGACAGAGCAACACCTTC
TRBV2	TRBD2	.	TRBJ2-1	CASSASGGASYNEQFF	TGTGCCAGCAGCGCAAGCGGGGGGGCCTCCTACAATGAGCAGTTCTTC
TRBV5-8	TRBD1	.	TRBJ1-1	CASSPTSGGTEAFF	TGTGCCAGCAGCCCGACCTCAGGGGGCACTGAAGCTTTCTTT
TRBV6-1	.	few	TRBJ1-5	CASSEASRAPQPQHF	TGTGCCAGCAGTGAAGCTTCGAGGGCCCCCCAGCCCCAGCATTTT